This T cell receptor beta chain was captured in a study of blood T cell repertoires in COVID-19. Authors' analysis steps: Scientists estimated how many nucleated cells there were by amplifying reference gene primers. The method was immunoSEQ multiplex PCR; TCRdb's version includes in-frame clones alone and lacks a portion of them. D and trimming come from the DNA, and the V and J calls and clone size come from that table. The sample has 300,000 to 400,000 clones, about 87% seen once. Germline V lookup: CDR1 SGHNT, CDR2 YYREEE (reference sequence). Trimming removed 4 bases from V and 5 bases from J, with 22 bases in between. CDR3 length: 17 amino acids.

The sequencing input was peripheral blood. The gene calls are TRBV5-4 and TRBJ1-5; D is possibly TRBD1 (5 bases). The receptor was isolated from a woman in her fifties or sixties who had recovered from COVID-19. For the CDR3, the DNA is TGTGCCAGCAGCGGAGAATTTAGGCCGGGGGGAGATCAGCCCCAGCATTTT. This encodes CASSGEFRPGGDQPQHF.